One and the same sample provided the 24 T cell receptor beta chains below, sequenced in a study of T cells in Graves' hyperthyroidism and ophthalmopathy (dated by TCRdb to between 2018 and 2021). Library generation was performed with multiplex PCR. Sequencing was carried out with an Illumina HiSeq 2000. Amplification of TCR beta CDR3 regions was carried out from RNA transcripts. The TCR CDR3 was subjected to a first round of RT-PCR using the HTBI primer set and the Qiagen OneStep RT-PCR kit. TCRdb's own reprocessing of the public reads used fastp at Q25 and MiXCR and kept productive beta chains. Rows merge per CDR3 protein into single entries with the most common DNA and genes. The sample table records 500,000 to 650,000 distinct CDR3 sequences; just under 20% of these occur just once. The biggest ten clones account for over 45% of the sample. Input material: blood. The receptor source for this set is a man in his forties with Graves' ophthalmopathy.

This chain joins TRBV12-3 or TRBV12-4 and TRBJ2-5, with D hard to call. The CDR3 is 11 residues long. V lost 8 bases, J lost 3 bases, and 7 bases lay in between. CDR3 in amino acids: CASCREETQYF. The CDR3 DNA reads as TGTGCCAGCTGCCGAGAAGAGACCCAGTACTTC.

This clonotype was counted ten times or more. The chain links TRBV29-1 to TRBJ1-1; 7 bases match TRBD1. The V gene end was trimmed by 7 bases and the J gene end by 1 base; junction bases not matched to a gene: 6. The CDR3 is 13 residues long. Germline V gives CDR1 SQVTM, CDR2 ANQGSEA. CDR3 in amino acids: CSGDRAENTEAFF. The CDR3 coding sequence is TGCAGCGGCGACAGGGCGGAGAACACTGAAGCTTTCTTT.

The rearrangement uses TRBV5-1 and TRBJ2-4; D is ambiguous. CDR1 is SGHRS and CDR2 is YFSETQ in the germline V gene. Trimming took off 0 bases at V and 2 bases at J, with 6 bases between the two ends. CDR3 length: 14 residues. The CDR3 region has the DNA TGCGCCAGCAGCTTGGACAAGACCAAAAACATTCAGTACTTC. It is translated as CASSLDKTKNIQYF.

This clonotype was counted ten times or more. The chain uses TRBV3-1 and TRBJ1-6; D uncertain. The CDR3 runs to 13 residues. From germline, CDR1 is LGHDT and CDR2 YNNKEL (reference sequence). The germline V and J ends were trimmed by 1 base and 7 bases, with 5 bases remaining between them. DNA of the CDR3: TGTGCCAGCAGCCAAGCTGGCAATTCACCCCTCCACTTT. Protein sequence: CASSQAGNSPLHF. Combining the CDR3 with reference TRBV3-1 and TRBJ1-6 gives the whole variable domain DTAVSQTPKYLVTQMGNDKSIKCEQNLGHDTMYWYKQDSKKFLKIMFSYNNKELIINETVPNRFSPKSPDKAHLNLHINSLELGDSAVYFCASSQAGNSPLHFGNGTRLTVT.

The chain carries TRBV28 and TRBJ2-7; 12 nucleotides line up with TRBD2. V shed 6 bases and J 7 bases; nucleotides not matched to a gene: 25. The CDR3 extends over 20 amino acids. The germline V gene has CDR1 MDHEN and CDR2 SYDVKM. The CDR3 sequence: CASSPTSPGLAGFGRWEQYF. DNA of the CDR3: TGTGCCAGCAGCCCAACATCGCCGGGACTAGCGGGCTTCGGGCGGTGGGAGCAGTACTTC. The full variable domain, rest sourced from reference TRBV28 and TRBJ2-7, is DVKVTQSSRYLVKRTGEKVFLECVQDMDHENMFWYRQDPGLGLRLIYFSYDVKMKEKGDIPEGYSVSREKKERFSLILESASTNQTSMYLCASSPTSPGLAGFGRWEQYFGPGTRLTVT.

The V and J genes are TRBV30 and TRBJ1-6; no definite D call. This CDR3 spans 14 amino acids. The V and J ends lost 3 bases and 9 bases respectively, with 15 bases between them. Germline CDR1 GTSNPN, CDR2 SVGIG (reference sequence). The CDR3 spells CAWRVLDIGSPLHF. DNA for the CDR3: TGTGCCTGGAGGGTTCTAGATATTGGTTCACCCCTCCACTTT.

The chain is built from TRBV2 and TRBJ1-2; 7 bases align to TRBD1. The CDR3 extends over 16 amino acids. The V gene's germline CDR1 is SNHLY and CDR2 FYNNEI. The V gene end was trimmed by 6 bases and the J gene end by 0 bases; junction bases not matched to a gene: 10. DNA for the CDR3: TGTGCCAGCAGGATACAGGGGTTGTTGCCTAACTATGGCTACACCTTC. Protein product: CASRIQGLLPNYGYTF.

V and J are TRBV5-1 and TRBJ1-6; D uncertain. Germline V gene lookup returns CDR1 SGHRS and CDR2 YFSETQ. The germline V and J ends were trimmed by 4 bases and 8 bases, with 10 bases remaining between them. The CDR3 is 13 residues long. CDR3 amino acids: CASSIRGDSPLHF. The CDR3 coding sequence is TGCGCCAGCAGCATCCGGGGAGATTCACCCCTCCACTTT.

This clonotype was found many times. This rearrangement joins TRBV11-2 to TRBJ2-7; D possibly uses TRBD1 or TRBD2 (7 bases each). This CDR3 region has 15 residues. V dropped 5 bases and J dropped 2 bases, with 16 bases sitting between them. CDR1 and CDR2 from the germline V gene are SGHAT and FQNNGV. For the CDR3, the DNA is TGTGCCAGCAGCGCAGGGGGAGGGGGAGCCTACGAGCAGTACTTC. Amino acid sequence: CASSAGGGGAYEQYF.

This rearrangement joins TRBV7-2 to TRBJ2-7; no firm D call. Trimming pared 1 base from V and 2 bases from J, leaving 9 bases between. This CDR3 spans 14 amino acids. The V gene's germline CDR1 is SGHTA and CDR2 FQGNSA. This CDR3 reads CASSLVLLPYEQYF. CDR3 nucleotides: TGTGCCAGCAGCTTAGTATTACTGCCCTACGAGCAGTACTTC.

A remark on this clonotype: Since a much larger clone is just one base distant, this may be a read error. J is TRBJ1-3 and V is TRBV12-3 or TRBV12-4, with a weak D call TRBD1 (5 bases). The CDR3 extends over 14 amino acids. CDR3 sequence (DNA): TGTGTCAGCAGTACCCGACAGTCTGGAAACACCATATATTTT. Its translation: CVSSTRQSGNTIYF.

This clonotype was found many times. The chain uses TRBV20-1 and TRBJ2-7; D gene ambiguous. V was clipped by 3 bases and J by 1 base, with 7 bases between them. The CDR3 loop spans 12 amino acids. Per germline, CDR1 DFQATT and CDR2 SNEGSKA (reference sequence). CDR3: CSASHQSYEQYF. DNA of the CDR3: TGCAGTGCTAGTCATCAGTCCTACGAGCAGTACTTC.

This clonotype was counted between two and nine times. J is TRBJ2-1 and V is TRBV9, with TRBD2 as a possible D gene (6 bases). V lost 3 bases to trimming and J lost 8 bases, with 12 bases between them. Germline assignment: CDR1 SGDLS and CDR2 YYNGEE. The CDR3 contains 13 residues. The CDR3 loop reads CASSAEGLHEQFF. The CDR3 DNA sequence: TGTGCCAGCAGCGCGGAGGGCTTGCATGAGCAGTTCTTC.

This clonotype has more than one count but fewer than ten. Here the CDR3 omits its conserved ending phenylalanine or tryptophan, so a read error is the likely source. The rearrangement links TRBV2 to TRBJ2-7, with D possibly matching TRBD2 (5 bases). CDR1 SNHLY and CDR2 FYNNEI come from the germline V gene. V lost 7 bases and J lost 2, with 15 bases in between. CDR3 size: 14 residues. CDR3 coding DNA: TGTGCCAGCATGAGGGCTAGCAGTACCTACGAGCAGTACCTC. It translates to CASMRASSTYEQYL.

This chain connects TRBV6-1 to TRBJ1-1; D perhaps matches TRBD1 (6 bases). V was shortened by 5 bases and J by 7 bases, with 14 bases between the two germline ends. Germline V gene data show CDR1 as MNHNS and CDR2 as SASEGT. The CDR3 runs to 13 residues. The CDR3 loop is CASSPTGQFEAFF. CDR3 coding DNA: TGTGCCAGCAGTCCCACCGGACAGTTTGAAGCTTTCTTT.

This clonotype has a handful of counts. J is TRBJ1-5 and V is TRBV19, with D perhaps matching TRBD1 (5 bases). V lost 5 bases and J 1 base, leaving 9 bases between the germline ends. There are 14 residues in the CDR3. Germline loops: CDR1 LNHDA, CDR2 SQIVND (reference sequence). The CDR3 nucleotides are TGTGCCAGTAGTCAGACAGAGAGCAATCAGCCCCAGCATTTT. It encodes CASSQTESNQPQHF.

The V and J genes are TRBV2 and TRBJ1-5, with a weak D call TRBD1 (6 bases). Germline assignment: CDR1 SNHLY and CDR2 FYNNEI. V dropped 6 bases and J dropped 4 bases, with 13 bases sitting between them. This CDR3 is built from 14 residues. CDR3 region: CASRGGDRNQPQHF. The CDR3 DNA sequence: TGTGCCAGCAGAGGGGGAGACAGGAATCAGCCCCAGCATTTT.

J is TRBJ2-5 and V is TRBV6-5; a possible D gene is TRBD2 (6 bases). This CDR3 spans 14 amino acids. Germline-derived CDR1 and CDR2 are MNHEY and SVGAGI. Trimming took 2 bases from V and 5 from J, leaving 12 bases between them. The chain's CDR3 is CASSYGGIGETQYF. DNA of the CDR3: TGTGCCAGCAGTTACGGGGGGATCGGGGAGACCCAGTACTTC.

This clonotype was recorded a few times. This sequence joins TRBV9 and TRBJ1-2; unclear D gene. The CDR3 is 17 amino acids. Trimming left V 0 bases short and J 8 bases short, with 23 bases between. Looked up from germline, CDR1 is SGDLS and CDR2 is YYNGEE. In DNA form, the CDR3 reads TGTGCCAGCAGCGTAGCTACGGGGTGGCAGGCCGGAGGGGGCTACACCTTC. Protein product: CASSVATGWQAGGGYTF.

The chain is built from TRBV2 and TRBJ2-5, with 9 bases fitting TRBD2. The ends lost 8 bases at V and 5 bases at J; junction bases unmatched: 9. Germline lookup yields CDR1 SNHLY and CDR2 FYNNEI. This CDR3 comprises 14 residues. CDR3 bases: TGTGCCAGCCGAATAGCGGGGGTTTTCGAGACCCAGTACTTC. Its protein is CASRIAGVFETQYF.

This clonotype was found a few times. The chain is built from TRBV2 and TRBJ2-3, with 10 nucleotides matching TRBD2. CDR1 and CDR2 (germline): SNHLY, FYNNEI. The CDR3 is 17 amino acids. Trimming cost V 4 bases and J 2 bases; bases outside gene matches: 9. Here the CDR3 DNA reads TGTGCCAGCAGTGTGCTAGCGGGAGATCCATACACAGATACGCAGTATTTT. Amino acid sequence: CASSVLAGDPYTDTQYF.

This clonotype was detected only a few times. The chain recombines TRBV5-1 with TRBJ2-1; D is undetermined. Germline-derived CDR1 and CDR2 are SGHRS and YFSETQ. CDR3 length: 12 residues. The ends were cut back, 2 bases at V and 11 bases at J, with 11 bases in the middle. The CDR3 DNA sequence: TGCGCCAGCAGCTTATTAGGGCCTCAGCAGTTCTTC. Translated: CASSLLGPQQFF.

The chain combines TRBV6-1 with TRBJ1-3; possible D gene TRBD1, 5 bases. V lost 7 bases and J 3 bases, leaving 13 bases between the germline ends. The CDR3 extends over 14 amino acids. Germline V gene sequence: CDR1 MNHNS, CDR2 SASEGT. For the CDR3, the DNA is TGTGCCAGCAATCGTGCCGGGGGTGGAAACACCATATATTTT. This codes for CASNRAGGGNTIYF.

This clonotype has a count of ten or more. CDR3 sequence (DNA): TGTGCCTGGAGTGTACAGGACACCGGGGAGCTGTTTTTT. Protein sequence: CAWSVQDTGELFF. This sequence joins TRBV30 and TRBJ2-2; D is perhaps TRBD1 (5 bases). The germline V gene encodes CDR1 GTSNPN and CDR2 SVGIG (reference sequence). Trimming cost V 0 bases and J 3 bases, with 5 bases left between them. The CDR3 is 13 amino acids.